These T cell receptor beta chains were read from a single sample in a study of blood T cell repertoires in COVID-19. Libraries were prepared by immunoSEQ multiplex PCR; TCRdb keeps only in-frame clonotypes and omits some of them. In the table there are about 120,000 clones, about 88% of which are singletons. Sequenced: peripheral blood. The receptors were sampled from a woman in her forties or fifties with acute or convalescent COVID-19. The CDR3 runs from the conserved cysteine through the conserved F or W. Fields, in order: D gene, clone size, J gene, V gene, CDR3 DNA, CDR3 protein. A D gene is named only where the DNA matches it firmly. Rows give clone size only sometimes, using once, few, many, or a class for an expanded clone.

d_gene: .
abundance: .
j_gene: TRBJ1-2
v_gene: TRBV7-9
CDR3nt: TGTGCCAGCAGCACAAATACCCGGGGTGAGGGCTACACCTTC
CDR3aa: CASSTNTRGEGYTF

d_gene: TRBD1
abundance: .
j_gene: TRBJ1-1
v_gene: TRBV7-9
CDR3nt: TGTGCCAGCAGCTTAGGGAAGACAGGGGAAAGGAGGTCGACTGAAGCTTTCTTT
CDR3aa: CASSLGKTGERRSTEAFF

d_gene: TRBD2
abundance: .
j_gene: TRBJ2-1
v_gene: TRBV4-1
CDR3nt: TGCGCCAGCAGCCAAGACCCCAGACTAGCGGGCATTATAAATGAGCAGTTCTTC
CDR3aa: CASSQDPRLAGIINEQFF

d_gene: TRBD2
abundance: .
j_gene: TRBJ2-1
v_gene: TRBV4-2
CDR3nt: TGTGCCAGCAGCCAAGAGGGACTAGCGGGAGAATACAATGAGCAGTTCTTC
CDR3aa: CASSQEGLAGEYNEQFF

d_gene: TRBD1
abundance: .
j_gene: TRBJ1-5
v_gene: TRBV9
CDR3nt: TGTGCCAGCAGCGTCTCCACAGGGGATAATCAGCCCCAGCATTTT
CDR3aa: CASSVSTGDNQPQHF

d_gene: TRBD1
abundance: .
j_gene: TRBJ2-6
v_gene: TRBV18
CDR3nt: TGTGCCAGCTCGAGACAGGGGTCCGGGGCCAACGTCCTGACTTTC
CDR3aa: CASSRQGSGANVLTF

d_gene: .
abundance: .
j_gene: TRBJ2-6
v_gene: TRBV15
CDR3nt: TGTGCCACCAGCAGAGAAACAGGGCGTGCTGGGGCCAACGTCCTGACTTTC
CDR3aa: CATSRETGRAGANVLTF

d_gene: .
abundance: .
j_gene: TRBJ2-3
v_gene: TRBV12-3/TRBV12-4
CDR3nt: TGTGCCAGCAGTTTGGGAGTTGTAGATACGCAGTATTTT
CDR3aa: CASSLGVVDTQYF

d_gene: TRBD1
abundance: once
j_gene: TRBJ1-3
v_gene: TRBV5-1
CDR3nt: TGCGCCAGCAGCGGGGCAGGGGGAAGTGGAAACACCATATATTTT
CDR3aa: CASSGAGGSGNTIYF

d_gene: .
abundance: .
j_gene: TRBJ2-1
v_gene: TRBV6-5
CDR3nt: TGTGCCAGCAGTCTTAGGGGTGGACACAATGAGCAGTTCTTC
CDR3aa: CASSLRGGHNEQFF

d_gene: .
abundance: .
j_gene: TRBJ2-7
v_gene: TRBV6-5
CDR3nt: TGTGCCAGCAGTCTCGACAGGCCCTACGAGCAGTACTTC
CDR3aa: CASSLDRPYEQYF

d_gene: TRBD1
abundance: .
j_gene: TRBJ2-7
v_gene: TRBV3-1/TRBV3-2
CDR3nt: TGTGCCAGCAGCCAAGACGCACAGGGGGCTCTGGGGGAGCAGTACTTC
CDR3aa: CASSQDAQGALGEQYF

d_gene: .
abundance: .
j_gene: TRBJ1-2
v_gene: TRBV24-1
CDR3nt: TGTGCCACCAGTGAGGGCTCCTATGGCTACACCTTC
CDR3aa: CATSEGSYGYTF

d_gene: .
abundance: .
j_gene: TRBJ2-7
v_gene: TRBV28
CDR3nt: TGTGCCAGCAGTGGTACAGAAACCTACGAGCAGTACTTC
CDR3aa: CASSGTETYEQYF

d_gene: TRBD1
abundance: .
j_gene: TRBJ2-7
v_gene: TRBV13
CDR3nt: TGTGCCAGCCAACTTTACCGGGACAGGGGCTCCTACGAGCAGTACTTC
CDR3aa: CASQLYRDRGSYEQYF

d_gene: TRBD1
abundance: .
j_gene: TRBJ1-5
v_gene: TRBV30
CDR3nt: TGTGCCTCTCAACAGGGGGCTGGGCAGCCCCAGCATTTT
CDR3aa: CASQQGAGQPQHF